The clone carrying this T cell receptor beta chain was counted once. What it recognizes is unknown. Method: immunoSEQ multiplex PCR; TCRdb's copy keeps in-frame clones and lacks some. The data contain some 25,000 clones, nearly 97% of them singletons. These data are taken from a study of T cells in tuberculosis. Study as a whole: CD1B tetramers identified T cells specific for mycobacterial lipid GMM. IGRA-negative adolescents, IGRA-positive adolescents with latent tuberculosis and adults with active tuberculosis formed this South African cohort. Findings of the study overall: Active tuberculosis cases were adults; controls were adolescents.

This CDR3 has 15 residues. V shed 5 bases and J 2 bases; nucleotides not matched to a gene: 6. Germline loops: CDR1 MNHEY, CDR2 SMNVEV (reference sequence). Specimen: PBMCs. The receptor comes from a donor between 5 and 29 years old with latent tuberculosis or without tuberculosis infection. This chain uses TRBV27 with TRBJ1-3; 7 positions agree with TRBD1. Here the CDR3 reads CASSPTGTAGNTIYF. The DNA for the CDR3 is TGTGCCAGCAGTCCGACAGGGACTGCTGGAAACACCATATATTTT.